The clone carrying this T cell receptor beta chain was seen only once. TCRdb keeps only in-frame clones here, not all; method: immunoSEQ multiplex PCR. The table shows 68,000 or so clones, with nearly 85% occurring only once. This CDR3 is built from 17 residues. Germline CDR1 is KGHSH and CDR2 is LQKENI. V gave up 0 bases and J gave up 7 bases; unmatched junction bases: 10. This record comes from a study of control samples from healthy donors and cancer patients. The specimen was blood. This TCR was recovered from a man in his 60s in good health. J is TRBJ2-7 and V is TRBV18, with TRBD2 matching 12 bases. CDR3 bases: TGTGCCAGCTCACCACCGCTCCGACTAGCGGGAGCGGGGGAGCAGTACTTC. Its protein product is CASSPPLRLAGAGEQYF.